This T cell receptor (beta chain) is drawn from a study of EBV T-cell therapy then PD-1 blockade in nasopharyngeal carcinoma. Specified treatment: AdE1-LMPpoly-expanded autologous EBV-specific T-cell therapy followed by anti-PD-1 nivolumab. V shed 1 base, J shed 2 bases, and the junction held 11 bases outside the gene matches. This CDR3 is built from 18 residues. In germline, CDR1 is LGHNA, CDR2 YSLEER. Some clones are missing from TCRdb's copy, which holds only in-frame ones; the method was immunoSEQ multiplex PCR. The table lists around 23,000 clones, 84% of them singletons. This clone was observed a handful of times. Its antigen is unknown.

The specimen was CD8+ T cells from blood, collected around day 60 from a patient whose treatment included autologous EBV-specific T cells and nivolumab. The receptor was isolated from a man aged 35-49 years with nasopharyngeal carcinoma. This chain connects TRBV4-3 to TRBJ2-7, with 10 bases lining up with TRBD1. CDR3 DNA: TGCGCCAGCAGCCAAGTACGGACCGGGACAGGGGCAACCTACGAGCAGTACTTC. Protein sequence: CASSQVRTGTGATYEQYF.